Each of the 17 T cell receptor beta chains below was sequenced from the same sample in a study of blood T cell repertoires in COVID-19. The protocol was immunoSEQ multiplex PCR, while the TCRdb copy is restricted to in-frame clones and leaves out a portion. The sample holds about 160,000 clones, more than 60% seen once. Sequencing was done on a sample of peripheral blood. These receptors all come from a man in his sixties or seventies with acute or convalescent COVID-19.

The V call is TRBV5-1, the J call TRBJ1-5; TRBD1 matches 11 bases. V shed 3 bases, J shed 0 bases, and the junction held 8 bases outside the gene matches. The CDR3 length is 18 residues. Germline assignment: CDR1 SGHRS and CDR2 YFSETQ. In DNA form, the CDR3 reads TGCGCCAGCAGCTCACGGACAGGGGGCCCCCTTAGCAATCAGCCCCAGCATTTT. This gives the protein CASSSRTGGPLSNQPQHF.

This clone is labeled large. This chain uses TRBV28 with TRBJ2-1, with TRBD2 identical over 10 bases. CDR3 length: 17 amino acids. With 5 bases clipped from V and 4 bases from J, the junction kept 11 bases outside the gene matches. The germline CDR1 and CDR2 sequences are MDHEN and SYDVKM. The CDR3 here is CASSPNPLAGAYNEQFF. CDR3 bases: TGTGCCAGCAGTCCCAACCCGCTAGCGGGAGCTTACAATGAGCAGTTCTTC.

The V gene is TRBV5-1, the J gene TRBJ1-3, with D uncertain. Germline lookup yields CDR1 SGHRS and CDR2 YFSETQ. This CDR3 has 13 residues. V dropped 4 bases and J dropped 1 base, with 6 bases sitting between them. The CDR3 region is CASSSGSGNTIYF. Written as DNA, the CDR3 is TGCGCCAGCAGCAGCGGGTCTGGAAACACCATATATTTT. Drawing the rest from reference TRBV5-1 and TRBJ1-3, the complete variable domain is KAGVTQTPRYLIKTRGQQVTLSCSPISGHRSVSWYQQTPGQGLQFLFEYFSETQRNKGNFPGRFSGRQFSNSRSEMNVSTLELGDSALYLCASSSGSGNTIYFGEGSWLTVV.

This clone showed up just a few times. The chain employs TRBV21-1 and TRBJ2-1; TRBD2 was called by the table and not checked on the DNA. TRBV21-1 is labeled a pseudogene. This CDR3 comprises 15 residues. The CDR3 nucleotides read TGTGCCAGCAGCAATGGTACTAGCGGGGGTCAGGAGCAGTTCTTC. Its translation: CASSNGTSGGQEQFF.

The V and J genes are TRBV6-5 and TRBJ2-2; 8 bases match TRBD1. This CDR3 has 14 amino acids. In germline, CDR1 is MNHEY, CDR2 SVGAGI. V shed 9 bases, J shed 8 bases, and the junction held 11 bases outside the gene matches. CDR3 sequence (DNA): TGTGCCAGTCTCCGGACAGGGAATGCGGGGGAGCTGTTTTTT. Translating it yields CASLRTGNAGELFF.

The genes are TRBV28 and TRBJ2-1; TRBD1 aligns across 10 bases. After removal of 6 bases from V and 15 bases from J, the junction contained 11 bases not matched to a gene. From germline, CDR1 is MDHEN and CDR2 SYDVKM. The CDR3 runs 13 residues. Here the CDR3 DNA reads TGTGCCAGCAGCCTGATAAAAGACAGGGGGCCGTTCTTC. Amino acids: CASSLIKDRGPFF. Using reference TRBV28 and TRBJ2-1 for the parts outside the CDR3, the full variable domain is DVKVTQSSRYLVKRTGEKVFLECVQDMDHENMFWYRQDPGLGLRLIYFSYDVKMKEKGDIPEGYSVSREKKERFSLILESASTNQTSMYLCASSLIKDRGPFFGPGTRLTVL.

The CDR3 DNA reads TGTGCCAGCAGCATCAGGGACAGTAACTATGGCTACACCTTC. This encodes CASSIRDSNYGYTF. V gene TRBV4-2 combines with J gene TRBJ1-2; 7 nucleotides line up with TRBD1. CDR1 LGHNA and CDR2 YNFKEQ come from the germline V gene. V trimming: 5 bases; J trimming: 1 base; junction bases outside the gene matches: 4. The CDR3 is made up of 14 amino acids.

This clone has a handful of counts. The CDR3 nucleotides are TGTGCCAGCACTAGACAGGGGGGCATCTCTGGGGCCAACGTCCTGACTTTC. Amino acids: CASTRQGGISGANVLTF. This chain connects TRBV27 to TRBJ2-6, with 9 bases aligning to TRBD1. This CDR3 is 17 amino acids long. CDR1 is MNHEY and CDR2 is SMNVEV in the germline V gene (reference sequence). The ends lost 7 bases at V and 0 bases at J; junction bases unmatched: 7.

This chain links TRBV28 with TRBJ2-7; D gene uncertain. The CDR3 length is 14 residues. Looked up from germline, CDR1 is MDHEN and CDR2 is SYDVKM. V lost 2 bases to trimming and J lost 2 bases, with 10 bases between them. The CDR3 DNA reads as TGTGCCAGCAGTTTAGGGCTGATCGCCTACGAGCAGTACTTC. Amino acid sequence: CASSLGLIAYEQYF.

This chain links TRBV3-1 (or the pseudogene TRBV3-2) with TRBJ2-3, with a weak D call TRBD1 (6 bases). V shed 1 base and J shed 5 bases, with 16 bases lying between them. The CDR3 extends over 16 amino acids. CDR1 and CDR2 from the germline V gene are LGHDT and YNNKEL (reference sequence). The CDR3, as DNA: TGTGCCAGCAGCCAAGCAGGGGCGATACTAGGAGATACGCAGTATTTT. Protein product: CASSQAGAILGDTQYF.

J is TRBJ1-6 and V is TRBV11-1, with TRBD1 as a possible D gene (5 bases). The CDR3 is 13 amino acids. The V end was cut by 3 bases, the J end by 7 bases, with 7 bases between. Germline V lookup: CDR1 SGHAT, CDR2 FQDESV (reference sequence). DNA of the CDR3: TGTGCCAGCAGCTTCGGGGGAAATTCACCCCTCCACTTT. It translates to CASSFGGNSPLHF. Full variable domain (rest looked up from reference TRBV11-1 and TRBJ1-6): EAEVAQSPRYKITEKSQAVAFWCDPISGHATLYWYRQILGQGPELLVQFQDESVVDDSQLPKDRFSAERLKGVDSTLKIQPAELGDSAMYLCASSFGGNSPLHFGNGTRLTVT.

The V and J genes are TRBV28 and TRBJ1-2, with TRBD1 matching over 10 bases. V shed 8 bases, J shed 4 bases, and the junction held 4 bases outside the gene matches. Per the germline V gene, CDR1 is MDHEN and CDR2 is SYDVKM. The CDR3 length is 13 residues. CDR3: CASGQGVPYGYTF. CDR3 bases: TGTGCCAGCGGACAGGGGGTTCCCTATGGCTACACCTTC.

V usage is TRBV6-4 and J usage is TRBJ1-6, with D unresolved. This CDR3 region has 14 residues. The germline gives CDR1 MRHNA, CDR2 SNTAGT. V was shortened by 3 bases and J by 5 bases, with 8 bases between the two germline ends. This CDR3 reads CASSDYRDNSPLHF. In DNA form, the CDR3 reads TGTGCCAGCAGTGATTATCGAGATAATTCACCCCTCCACTTT.

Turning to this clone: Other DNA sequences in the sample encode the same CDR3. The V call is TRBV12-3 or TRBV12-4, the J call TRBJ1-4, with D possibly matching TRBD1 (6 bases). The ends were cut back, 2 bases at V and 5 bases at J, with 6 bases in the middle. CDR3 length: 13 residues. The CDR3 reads CASSLQGNEKLFF. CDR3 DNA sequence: TGTGCCAGCAGTTTACAGGGGAATGAAAAACTGTTTTTT.

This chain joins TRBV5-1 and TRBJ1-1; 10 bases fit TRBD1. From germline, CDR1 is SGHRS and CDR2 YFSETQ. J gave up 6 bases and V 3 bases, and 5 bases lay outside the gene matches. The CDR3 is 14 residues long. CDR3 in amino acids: CASSSGTGDAEAFF. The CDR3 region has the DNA TGCGCCAGCAGCTCCGGGACAGGGGACGCTGAAGCTTTCTTT.

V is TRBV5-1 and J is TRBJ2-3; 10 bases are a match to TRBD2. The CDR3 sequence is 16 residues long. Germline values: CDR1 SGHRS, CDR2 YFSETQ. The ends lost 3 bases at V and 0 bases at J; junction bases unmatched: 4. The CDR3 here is CASSSSGGASTDTQYF. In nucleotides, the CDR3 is TGCGCCAGCAGCTCTAGCGGGGGAGCTAGCACAGATACGCAGTATTTT.

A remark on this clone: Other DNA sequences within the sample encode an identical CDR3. CDR3 DNA: TGTGCCAGCAGACAGGGGGCGAACTATGGCTACACCTTC. It is translated as CASRQGANYGYTF. V is TRBV12-3 or TRBV12-4 and J is TRBJ1-2; 9 positions match TRBD1. J was trimmed by 2 bases and V by 6 bases; bases with no gene match: 1. The CDR3 extends over 13 amino acids.